The TCR beta chain under discussion was sequenced for a study of T cell responses to AZD1222 COVID-19 vaccine. V was pared by 6 bases and J by 2 bases, with 5 bases of the junction left unmatched. Per germline, CDR1 MRHNA and CDR2 SNTAGT. This CDR3 is 15 amino acids long. Assay used: immunoSEQ multiplex PCR; TCRdb lists only in-frame clones, some missing. Here the sample spans around 120,000 clones, about 90% being singletons. The genes are TRBV6-4 and TRBJ2-1; 9 nucleotides line up with TRBD2. The receptor's source is an adult in good health. The sequenced sample was peripheral blood, obtained on day 0 of AZD1222 vaccination. The CDR3 protein is CASSSTSGAYNEQFF. The DNA of the CDR3 is TGTGCCAGCAGCTCGACTAGCGGAGCCTACAATGAGCAGTTCTTC.